Listed here are 28 T cell receptor beta chains from one sample, sequenced in a study of cytomegalovirus exposure and HLA in healthy donors. The PCR made use of 60 Vbeta and 13 Jbeta primers. Profiled with immunoSEQ multiplex PCR; TCRdb holds only in-frame clones, not every one. Here the sample spans approximately 180,000 clones, about 69% being singletons. The specimen was PBMCs. The source is a male donor in good health and CMV-seronegative.

This clone was seen more than once but under ten times. The rearrangement uses TRBV28 and TRBJ2-5; 9 bases are shared with TRBD1. There are 15 residues in the CDR3. J lost 11 bases, V lost 5 bases, and 15 bases had no gene match. CDR1 and CDR2 (germline): MDHEN, SYDVKM. CDR3 region: CASSLPGTGRREQYF. The CDR3 DNA follows: TGTGCCAGCAGTCTGCCCGGGACAGGGAGGAGGGAGCAGTACTTC.

This chain uses TRBV28 with TRBJ1-1; no firm D call. The germline V gene encodes CDR1 MDHEN and CDR2 SYDVKM. V lost 6 bases and J 4 bases, leaving 15 bases between the germline ends. CDR3 length: 14 residues. CDR3 loop: CASSTLRGSTEAFF. CDR3 coding DNA: TGTGCCAGCAGCACCCTCCGGGGTTCCACTGAAGCTTTCTTT.

The chain recombines TRBV6-6 with TRBJ1-1; tentative D call: TRBD1 (6 bases). The germline gives CDR1 MNHNY, CDR2 SVGAGI (reference sequence). Between the trimmed V and J ends, which lost 5 bases and 2 bases, there was a span of 15 bases. This CDR3 is built from 15 residues. In DNA, the CDR3 is TGTGCCAGCAGTCCTCAGGGGCTACCCAACACTGAAGCTTTCTTT. Translating it yields CASSPQGLPNTEAFF.

The genes are TRBV12-5 and TRBJ2-3; 7 bases agree with TRBD2. CDR1 is LGHNT, CDR2 FRNRAP, per germline. The CDR3 runs to 14 residues. V was pared by 5 bases and J by 4 bases, with 6 bases of the junction left unmatched. The CDR3 DNA reads as TGTGCTAGTGGTCCCCCAGGGAGGGCAGATACGCAGTATTTT. Translation gives CASGPPGRADTQYF.

V usage is TRBV30 and J usage is TRBJ2-7, with D tentatively TRBD2 (5 bases). CDR1 is GTSNPN, CDR2 SVGIG, per germline (reference sequence). Trimming left V 5 bases short and J 3 bases short, with 8 bases between. The CDR3 consists of 11 residues. Here the CDR3 reads CAWSRDYEQYF. CDR3 in DNA: TGTGCCTGGTCTCGGGACTACGAGCAGTACTTC.

The chain links TRBV11-2 to TRBJ1-6; 9 bases are shared with TRBD1. Germline CDR1 SGHAT, CDR2 FQNNGV. Trimming cost V 1 base and J 7 bases; bases outside gene matches: 8. The CDR3 spans 17 residues. CDR3 in DNA: TGTGCCAGCAGCTTAGCCTATTGGGACAGGGTAAATTCACCCCTCCACTTT. Translated, it gives CASSLAYWDRVNSPLHF. The full variable domain, rest sourced from reference TRBV11-2 and TRBJ1-6, is EAGVAQSPRYKIIEKRQSVAFWCNPISGHATLYWYQQILGQGPKLLIQFQNNGVVDDSQLPKDRFSAERLKGVDSTLKIQPAKLEDSAVYLCASSLAYWDRVNSPLHFGNGTRLTVT.

The chain uses TRBV7-9 and TRBJ2-1; 8 nucleotides align to TRBD2. V shed 0 bases, J shed 7 bases, and the junction held 5 bases outside the gene matches. Germline lookup yields CDR1 SEHNR and CDR2 FQNEAQ (reference sequence). The CDR3 loop spans 15 amino acids. This chain's CDR3 is CASSLATGGRNEQFF. The CDR3 coding sequence is TGTGCCAGCAGCTTAGCGACGGGGGGGCGGAATGAGCAGTTCTTC.

The chain links TRBV10-3 to TRBJ2-3; D might be TRBD2 (6 bases). The length of the CDR3 is 15 residues. The V and J ends lost 4 bases and 4 bases respectively, with 15 bases between them. The V gene's germline CDR1 is ENHRY and CDR2 SYGVKD. Here the CDR3 reads CAISGGGATADTQYF. The CDR3 nucleotides read TGTGCCATCAGTGGGGGCGGGGCCACCGCAGATACGCAGTATTTT.

This chain joins TRBV28 and TRBJ1-5; 7 nucleotides agree with TRBD1. CDR1 is MDHEN, CDR2 SYDVKM, per germline. V lost 8 bases, J lost 3 bases, and 10 bases stayed unmatched. The CDR3 runs to 15 residues. The CDR3 region is CASRGGQIFNQPQHF. In DNA, the CDR3 is TGTGCCAGCCGAGGGGGACAGATTTTCAATCAGCCCCAGCATTTT.

The chain is built from TRBV11-2 and TRBJ1-5; no clear D gene. CDR1 is SGHAT, CDR2 FQNNGV, per germline. Trimming pared 5 bases from V and 6 bases from J, leaving 14 bases between. The CDR3 length is 14 residues. CDR3 in amino acids: CASSHGEEGQPQHF. CDR3 DNA: TGTGCCAGCAGCCACGGGGAGGAAGGTCAGCCCCAGCATTTT.

This clone came up a few times. This chain uses TRBV30 with TRBJ2-6; TRBD1 is a possible D gene (6 bases). Germline V gene data show CDR1 as GTSNPN and CDR2 as SVGIG (reference sequence). Trimming removed 3 bases at V and 3 bases at J, with 15 bases between. This CDR3 region has 16 residues. The CDR3 sequence: CAWRDRSLGGANVLTF. The CDR3 nucleotides are TGTGCCTGGAGAGACAGGTCTCTAGGTGGGGCCAACGTCCTGACTTTC.

This clone was seen a handful of times. The CDR3, as DNA: TGTGCCAGCAGTCGACAGGGCCGCGGAAACACCATATATTTT. Residues: CASSRQGRGNTIYF. The V and J genes are TRBV6-5 and TRBJ1-3, with 7 bases fitting TRBD1. Losses at the gene ends were 5 bases for V and 4 bases for J; bases not matched to a gene: 5. Looked up from germline, CDR1 is MNHEY and CDR2 is SVGAGI. This CDR3 comprises 14 residues.

The chain employs TRBV25-1 and TRBJ2-7; 14 nucleotides line up with TRBD2. The J segment lost 6 bases and the V segment lost 2 bases, leaving 3 bases of the junction unmatched. Germline values: CDR1 MGHDK, CDR2 SYGVNS. The CDR3 is 15 residues long. The CDR3 nucleotides are TGTGCCAGCAGTGAACCGGGGACTAGCGGGAGCGAGCAGTACTTC. Translating gives CASSEPGTSGSEQYF.

V and J are TRBV30 and TRBJ1-1, with D perhaps TRBD1 (5 bases). Trimming stripped 3 bases from V and 4 bases from J, with 12 bases between. Per germline, CDR1 GTSNPN and CDR2 SVGIG (reference sequence). The CDR3 has 13 residues. CDR3 sequence reads: CAWSAGFSTEAFF. CDR3 DNA: TGTGCCTGGAGCGCAGGGTTTTCCACTGAAGCTTTCTTT.

The rearrangement uses TRBV29-1 and TRBJ1-2; maybe TRBD1 (5 bases). Trimming stripped 7 bases from V and 7 bases from J, with 13 bases between. The CDR3 totals 11 residues. Germline V gene lookup returns CDR1 SQVTM and CDR2 ANQGSEA. CDR3 nucleotide sequence: TGCAGCGCCCTCCTTAGGGGTGGCTACACCTTC. This translates into CSALLRGGYTF.

The chain uses TRBV9 and TRBJ2-3; 8 nucleotides match TRBD2. The CDR3 has 15 amino acids. CDR1 SGDLS and CDR2 YYNGEE come from the germline V gene. Germline trimming cut 0 bases from V and 6 bases from J; bases unmatched to any gene: 6. CDR3 DNA: TGTGCCAGCAGCGTAGACCGAGCGGGAGCCGATACGCAGTATTTT. Translation: CASSVDRAGADTQYF.

The rearrangement uses TRBV10-3 and TRBJ2-2; weak D call: TRBD1 (5 bases). Germline loops: CDR1 ENHRY, CDR2 SYGVKD. The CDR3 loop spans 17 amino acids. The ends were cut back, 3 bases at V and 2 bases at J, with 16 bases in the middle. In DNA, the CDR3 is TGTGCCATCAGTGACATATTGGGGCGGCTAAACACCGGGGAGCTGTTTTTT. Translated, it gives CAISDILGRLNTGELFF.

This chain connects TRBV28 to TRBJ2-5; D is uncertain. The germline gives CDR1 MDHEN, CDR2 SYDVKM. The CDR3 is 12 residues long. The germline V and J ends were trimmed by 5 bases and 6 bases, with 10 bases remaining between them. The CDR3 DNA reads as TGTGCCAGCAGTCTACCGCTAAAGACCCAGTACTTC. Amino acid sequence: CASSLPLKTQYF.

The chain recombines TRBV5-6 with TRBJ1-1; 7 nucleotides agree with TRBD1. V shed 0 bases, J shed 0 bases, and the junction held 14 bases outside the gene matches. Germline CDR1 is SGHDT and CDR2 is YYEEEE. The CDR3 is 19 amino acids. DNA of the CDR3: TGTGCCAGCAGCTTGGAGGGGGGACAGAGTTTTGTTATGAACACTGAAGCTTTCTTT. It specifies CASSLEGGQSFVMNTEAFF.

The rearrangement joins TRBV5-1 to TRBJ2-2; TRBD1 might be the D (6 bases). Germline CDR1 is SGHRS and CDR2 is YFSETQ. V lost 4 bases to trimming and J lost 0 bases, with 10 bases between them. The CDR3 is 15 residues long. In DNA form, the CDR3 reads TGCGCCAGCAGCCCGCAGGGGCCGAACACCGGGGAGCTGTTTTTT. It codes for CASSPQGPNTGELFF.

This chain links TRBV7-3 with TRBJ2-3, with 14 bases that match TRBD2. Looked up from germline, CDR1 is SGHTA and CDR2 is FQGTGA. The CDR3 contains 20 residues. V lost 0 bases and J lost 2; bases outside the gene matches: 10. DNA of the CDR3: TGTGCCAGCAGCTTAACAGCACCGGGACTAGCGGGGGCTACCACAGATACGCAGTATTTT. It yields the protein CASSLTAPGLAGATTDTQYF.

The genes are TRBV13 and TRBJ2-5, with D perhaps TRBD2 (5 bases). V lost 1 base, J lost 5 bases, and 14 bases lay in between. The CDR3 contains 15 residues. Looked up from germline, CDR1 is PRHDT and CDR2 is FYEKMQ (reference sequence). CDR3 in amino acids: CASSLDGGGGETQYF. CDR3 DNA sequence: TGTGCCAGCAGCTTAGACGGTGGCGGCGGGGAGACCCAGTACTTC.

The genes are TRBV6-6 and TRBJ1-2; D is uncertain. Germline CDR1 and CDR2: MNHNY and SVGAGI (reference sequence). The CDR3 contains 13 residues. V lost 5 bases and J 6 bases, leaving 13 bases between the germline ends. CDR3 DNA sequence: TGTGCCAGCAGTCTGCGCCGAGGGAATGGCTACACCTTC. As protein: CASSLRRGNGYTF.

The chain recombines TRBV4-2 with TRBJ1-6; perhaps TRBD1 as D (6 bases). Germline loops: CDR1 LGHNA, CDR2 YNFKEQ. V was shortened by 4 bases and J by 9 bases, with 13 bases between the two germline ends. The CDR3 loop spans 14 amino acids. CDR3 nucleotide sequence: TGTGCCAGCAGCCTAGGGACATCCCCTTCACCCCTCCACTTT. Translating gives CASSLGTSPSPLHF.

Only a few counts were recorded for this clone. V usage is TRBV7-3 and J usage is TRBJ2-7; 7 nucleotides agree with TRBD2. CDR1 and CDR2 from the germline V gene are SGHTA and FQGTGA. The CDR3 is 15 amino acids. The J segment lost 0 bases and the V segment lost 1 base, leaving 3 bases of the junction unmatched. CDR3 sequence: CASSLRLAFSYEQYF. DNA for the CDR3: TGTGCCAGCAGCTTAAGACTAGCTTTCTCCTACGAGCAGTACTTC.

This clone was seen just once. V usage is TRBV5-1 and J usage is TRBJ1-6; D gene ambiguous. CDR1 and CDR2 from the germline V gene are SGHRS and YFSETQ. The V end was cut by 0 bases, the J end by 10 bases, with 11 bases between. This CDR3 has 14 amino acids. In DNA form, the CDR3 reads TGCGCCAGCAGCTTGGCCGGGTCCCAGTCACCCCTCCACTTT. Amino acids: CASSLAGSQSPLHF.

V and J are TRBV5-4 and TRBJ2-7; D possibly corresponds to TRBD1 (6 bases). Germline CDR1 reads SGHNT; CDR2 reads YYREEE (reference sequence). V gave up 3 bases and J gave up 5 bases, with 18 bases separating them. The CDR3 loop spans 15 amino acids. CDR3 loop: CASSSSTGKLHEQYF. In DNA, the CDR3 is TGTGCCAGCAGCTCGTCCACAGGGAAACTCCACGAGCAGTACTTC.

The chain employs TRBV12-5 and TRBJ1-3; D gene ambiguous. The CDR3 loop spans 15 amino acids. Germline values: CDR1 LGHNT, CDR2 FRNRAP. Trimming cost V 0 bases and J 2 bases, with 8 bases left between them. The CDR3 DNA sequence: TGTGCTAGTGGTTTGGTACCTGAGGCTGGAAACACCATATATTTT. Its translation: CASGLVPEAGNTIYF.